This TCR beta chain appears in the sequencing data of a study of blood T cell repertoires in COVID-19. On the study more broadly: Spain, Italy and the United States supplied samples that represented acute and convalescent COVID-19. From T cells, B-cell-depleted T cells, or PBMCs came the material, which was cDNA or gDNA.

Assay used: immunoSEQ multiplex PCR; TCRdb lists only in-frame clones, some missing. Of about 320,000 clones in the sample, around four fifths were seen once. This CDR3 comprises 13 residues. Germline V gives CDR1 KGHDR, CDR2 SFDVKD. Trimming took off 6 bases at V and 3 bases at J, with 10 bases between the two ends. The origin of this receptor is a woman aged 50 to 60 with acute or convalescent COVID-19. The sequencing input was peripheral blood. V gene TRBV24-1 combines with J gene TRBJ2-5; D is unclear. The CDR3 is CATSSEREETQYF. CDR3 coding DNA: TGTGCCACCAGTTCCGAGAGAGAAGAGACCCAGTACTTC.